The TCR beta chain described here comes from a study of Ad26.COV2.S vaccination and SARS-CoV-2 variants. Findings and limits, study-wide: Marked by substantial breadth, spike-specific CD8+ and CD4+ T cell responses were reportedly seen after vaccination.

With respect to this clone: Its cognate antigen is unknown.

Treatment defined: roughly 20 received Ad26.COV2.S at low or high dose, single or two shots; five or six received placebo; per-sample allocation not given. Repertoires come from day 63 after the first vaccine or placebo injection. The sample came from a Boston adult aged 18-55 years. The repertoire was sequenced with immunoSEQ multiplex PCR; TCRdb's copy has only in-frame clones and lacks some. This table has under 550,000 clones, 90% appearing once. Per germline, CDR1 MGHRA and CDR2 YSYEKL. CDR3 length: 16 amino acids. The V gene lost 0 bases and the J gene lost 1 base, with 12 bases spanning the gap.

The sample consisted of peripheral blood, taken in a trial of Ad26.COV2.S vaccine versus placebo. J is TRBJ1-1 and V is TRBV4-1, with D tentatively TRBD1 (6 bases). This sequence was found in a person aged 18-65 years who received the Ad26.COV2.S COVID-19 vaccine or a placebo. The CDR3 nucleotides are TGCGCCAGCAGCCAAGAGAGGGACACTCAGAACACTGAAGCTTTCTTT. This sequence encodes CASSQERDTQNTEAFF.